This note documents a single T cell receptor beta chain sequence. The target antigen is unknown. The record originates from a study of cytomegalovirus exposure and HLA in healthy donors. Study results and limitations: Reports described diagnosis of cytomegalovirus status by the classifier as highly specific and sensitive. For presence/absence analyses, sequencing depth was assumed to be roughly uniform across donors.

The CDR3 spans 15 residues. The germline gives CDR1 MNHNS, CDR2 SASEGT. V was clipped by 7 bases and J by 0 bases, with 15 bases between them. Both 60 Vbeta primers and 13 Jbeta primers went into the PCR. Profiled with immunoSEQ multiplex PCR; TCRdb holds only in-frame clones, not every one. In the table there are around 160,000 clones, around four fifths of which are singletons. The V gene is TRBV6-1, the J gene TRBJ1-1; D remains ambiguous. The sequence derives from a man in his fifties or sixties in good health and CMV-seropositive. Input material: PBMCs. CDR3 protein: CASIVGFSMNTEAFF. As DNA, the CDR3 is TGTGCCAGCATTGTCGGGTTCTCCATGAACACTGAAGCTTTCTTT.